Included here is one T cell receptor (beta chain) sequence, with context. Its target is unknown. The same CDR3 also results from other DNA sequences found in this sample. TCRdb's copy holds only in-frame clones and misses some; the assay was immunoSEQ multiplex PCR. Seen here are 2 million to 3 million clones, 93% observed once, and the top ten hold about 0.34%. In the CD4+ fraction, cells were divided into CD45RA+ naive and CD45RA-negative memory subsets. This sample is part of a study of shared clonotypes between healthy human individuals. CDR3 size: 14 residues. Between the trimmed V and J ends, which lost 1 base and 2 bases, there was a span of 8 bases. Germline CDR1 is SEHNR and CDR2 is FQNEAQ (reference sequence). Overall study results and limits: It was the non-shared clonotypes that had lower generation probabilities than clonotypes shared by all four donors. Limitation of the genetic and exposure-history diversity represented came from the few donors.

This sequence originates from a man aged 18 to 30 in good health. Some clones in this sample may be carry-over from other donors' samples. The chain is built from TRBV7-9 and TRBJ1-2; D is perhaps TRBD1 (5 bases). The sequencing input was naive CD4+ T cells from PBMCs. Specified subset: CD45RA+ positively selected. The chain's CDR3 is CASSLGDRNYGYTF. CDR3 sequence (DNA): TGTGCCAGCAGCTTAGGCGACAGAAACTATGGCTACACCTTC.